This TCR beta chain stems from a study of T-cell reconstitution after alpha-beta-depleted transplantation in children. A TCRbeta library incorporating unique molecular identifiers was prepared. TCRdb independently ran MiXCR on the PCR reads; one entry per CDR3 protein. The sample holds about 270,000 distinct CDR3 sequences, 9.9% seen once. The CDR3 is made up of 15 amino acids. Germline CDR1 reads KGHDR; CDR2 reads SFDVKD. The germline V and J ends were trimmed by 2 bases and 2 bases, with 10 bases remaining between them. This TCR came from a human donor who donated a stem cell graft to a child with SCID. The source was PBMCs from the stem cell graft donor, collected from the stem cell graft. This sequence joins TRBV24-1 and TRBJ2-3, with D perhaps TRBD1 or TRBD2 (5 bases each). The CDR3 DNA reads as TGTGCCACCAGTGATTCGGGACGGATCACAGATACGCAGTATTTT. As protein: CATSDSGRITDTQYF.